The sample holds many counts of the clone carrying this T cell receptor (beta chain). No antigen is known for it. CDR3 length: 16 residues. Per germline, CDR1 LNHDA and CDR2 SQIVND (reference sequence). Losses at the gene ends were 1 base for V and 5 bases for J; bases not matched to a gene: 5. Attached unique molecular identifiers marked individual cDNA molecules. TCRdb used MiXCR to reprocess the 5' RACE reads, holding one entry per CDR3 protein. The sample lists about 37,000 distinct CDR3 sequences, 5% to 6.5% seen once, with roughly 24% in the top ten. This sample was taken from a study of early T cells in non-severe SARS-CoV-2 infection. Across the whole study: Unsorted whole blood bulk RNA was sequenced, with unpaired chains. Study results and caveats: Reliance on VDJdb matching favored anti-spike CD8 responses; private and CD4 specificities were missed.

J is TRBJ2-1 and V is TRBV19, with 10 bases matching TRBD2. The origin of this receptor is an adult who was a healthcare worker with PCR-confirmed SARS-CoV-2 infection or an uninfected control (not recorded which). Sample: whole blood. The CDR3 bases are TGTGCCAGTAGTATAGGAACTAGCGGGAACCACAATGAGCAGTTCTTC. It encodes CASSIGTSGNHNEQFF.